This T cell receptor (beta chain) is from a study of blood T cell repertoires in COVID-19 (dated by TCRdb to the early 2020s). With respect to the entire study: The collaborator samples originated in the United States, Italy and Spain and spanned the acute and convalescent phases of COVID-19. Deeply sampled blood TCRbeta repertoires from subjects exposed to, actively infected with, or recovered from COVID-19 were included in the dataset. The repertoires were released in a freely available public database intended as a resource for research on the immune response to SARS-CoV-2. The samples were drawn from the first 160 participants of the ongoing ImmuneRACE study and from about 1,200 subjects provided by 6 global collaborators. The sample metadata nearly always contained a de-identified subject ID, COVID-19 status, age in years and sex. Where available, HLA class I and class II types were obtained from metadata supplied by the sample provider rather than from assay-based typing. The prospective study material was composed of cDNA or gDNA derived from T cells, B-cell-depleted T cells, or PBMCs. Study-level results and caveats: How much clinical and demographic metadata was included differed by source and by participant, and the metadata was provided uncurated.

The collaborating institutions used their own protocols to collect whole blood in K2EDTA tubes. For TCRbeta analysis, collaborators shipped samples as frozen whole blood, isolated PBMCs, or DNA extracted from either of those sample types. TCRbeta CDR3 regions were amplified from genomic DNA using the immunoSEQ Assay, a bias-controlled multiplex PCR. The authors' analysis ran thus. The number of nucleated cells in each sample was estimated from the amplification of reference gene primers within the assay. Sequence reads were collapsed and filtered to measure the absolute abundance of every unique TCRbeta CDR3 rearrangement. For each sample, productive Simpson clonality was calculated as the square root of Simpson's diversity index over productive rearrangements. The clones in this table, taken by TCRdb from immuneACCESS, are in-frame only. Not every clone is retained; where verified, under half of the shortfall comes from an unresolved V gene, and the cause of the rest is unknown. The V and J calls and clone size were taken over from that table, and D and trimming were inferred from the DNA. The sample data list 95,000 to 110,000 clones, and just under 85% of these were observed just once. The ten largest make up 2.5% to 3.5% of the sample.

A word on this clone: It lacks a known antigen. Per-nucleotide qualities are absent, and no much larger clonotype sits a single base away.

Including cysteine and phenylalanine, the CDR3 has 17 amino acids. Only the CDR3 portion is preserved as DNA: 51 bases, with reading frame beginning at the first base. CDR1 and CDR2 are read off the germline V gene as SGHTA and FQGTGA. V is cut by 2 bases and J by 4 bases, and the space between the germline ends is 18 bases. This chain joins TRBV7-3 to TRBJ1-5, and perhaps TRBD1 as D gene, on 5 matching bases. This receptor was taken from a woman aged 80 or older with active or convalescent COVID-19. The sequenced sample consisted of peripheral blood. The CDR3: CASSLETKREGNQPQHF. The bases are TGTGCCAGCAGCTTAGAAACAAAGAGGGAGGGGAATCAGCCCCAGCATTTT. When the CDR3 is completed using the reference TRBV7-3 and TRBJ1-5 genes on either side, the full variable domain is GAGVSQTPSNKVTEKGKYVELRCDPISGHTALYWYRQSLGQGPEFLIYFQGTGAADDSGLPNDRFFAVRPEGSVSTLKIQRTERGDSAVYLCASSLETKREGNQPQHFGDGTRLSIL.